This T cell receptor (beta chain) was recovered during a study of blood T cell repertoires in COVID-19. TCRdb's table, derived via immunoSEQ multiplex PCR, lists solely in-frame clones and lacks some. The sample yields 250,000 to 350,000 clones, around 91% seen once. Trimming removed 5 bases at V and 5 bases at J, with 12 bases between. The CDR3 covers 13 residues. CDR1 LNHDA and CDR2 SQIVND come from the germline V gene (reference sequence). Sample: PBMCs or T cells enriched from blood (not recorded which). This receptor was identified in a woman between 18 and 29 years old with acute COVID-19. The genes are TRBV19 and TRBJ2-5, with D uncertain. CDR3 nucleotide sequence: TGTGCCAGTAGTCCTCACGGGTCCGAGACCCAGTACTTC. Residues: CASSPHGSETQYF.